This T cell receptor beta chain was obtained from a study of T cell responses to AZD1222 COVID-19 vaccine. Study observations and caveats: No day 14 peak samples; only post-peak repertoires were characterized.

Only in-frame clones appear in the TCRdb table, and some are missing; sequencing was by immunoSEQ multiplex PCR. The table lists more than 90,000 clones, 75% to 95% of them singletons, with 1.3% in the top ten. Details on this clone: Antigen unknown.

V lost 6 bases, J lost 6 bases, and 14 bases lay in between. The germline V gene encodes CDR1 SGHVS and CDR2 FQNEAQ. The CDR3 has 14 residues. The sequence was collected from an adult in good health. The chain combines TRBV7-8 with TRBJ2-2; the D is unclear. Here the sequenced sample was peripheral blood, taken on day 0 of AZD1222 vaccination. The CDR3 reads CASRRERAPGELFF. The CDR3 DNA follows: TGTGCCAGCAGAAGGGAAAGAGCCCCCGGGGAGCTGTTTTTT.